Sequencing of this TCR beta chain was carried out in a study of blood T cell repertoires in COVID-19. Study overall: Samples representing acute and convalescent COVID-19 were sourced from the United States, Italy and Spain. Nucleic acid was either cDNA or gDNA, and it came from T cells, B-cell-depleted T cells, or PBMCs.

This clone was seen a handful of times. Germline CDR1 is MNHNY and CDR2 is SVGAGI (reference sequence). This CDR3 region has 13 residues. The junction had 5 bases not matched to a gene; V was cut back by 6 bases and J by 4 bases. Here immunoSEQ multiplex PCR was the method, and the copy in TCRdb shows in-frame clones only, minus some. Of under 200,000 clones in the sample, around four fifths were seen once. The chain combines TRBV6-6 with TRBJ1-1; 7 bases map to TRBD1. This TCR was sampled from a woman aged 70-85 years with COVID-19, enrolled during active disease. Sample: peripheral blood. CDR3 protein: CASSQYRGTEAFF. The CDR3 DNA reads TGTGCCAGCAGCCAGTACAGGGGCACTGAAGCTTTCTTT.